Listed below are T cell receptor beta chains from one sample, sequenced in a study of identical twins. TCRdb itself ran the 5' RACE reads through MiXCR, one entry per CDR3 protein. The sample lists 500,000 to 700,000 distinct CDR3 sequences, roughly 7.1% occurring once. The sample was also linked to a second study, of yellow fever vaccine responses in identical twins.

The sequencing input was PBMCs. The receptors shown here come from a woman aged 18-29 years in good health. Each CDR3 is given with its conserved first and last residue. The D gene is left open where the match is weak. Clone sizes are given selectively: once, few, many, or a class where the clone is expanded.

size,V,D,J,DNA,CDR3
few,TRBV20-1,-,TRBJ2-5,TGCAGTGCTAGTCCGGGGGTGGGAACCAAGTACCAAGAGACCCAGTACTTC,CSASPGVGTKYQETQYF
few,TRBV7-9,TRBD1,TRBJ2-7,TGTGCCAGCACCCTAACAGGGGGTCTCTACGAGCAGTACTTC,CASTLTGGLYEQYF
many,TRBV12-3/TRBV12-4,-,TRBJ2-5,TGTGCCAGCAGCCCGGATCGGGAGACCCAGTACTTC,CASSPDRETQYF
few,TRBV5-4,-,TRBJ1-2,TGTGCCAGCAGCTCTAATTCTAACTATGGCTACACCTTC,CASSSNSNYGYTF
-,TRBV18,-,TRBJ2-3,TGTGCCAGCTCACCACGAAGGACCCTCCAGCCACGCGCAGATACGCAGTATTTT,CASSPRRTLQPRADTQYF
-,TRBV29-1,-,TRBJ2-3,TGCAGCGTTGAGTCAAGCGACACAGATACGCAGTATTTT,CSVESSDTDTQYF
-,TRBV29-1,-,TRBJ1-1,TGCAGCGGTTTACCGACAAACGGGGGAGCTTTCTTT,CSGLPTNGGAFF
many,TRBV5-1,-,TRBJ1-5,TGCGCCAGCAGCTTGGGGACGCCTAGCAATCAGCCCCAGCATTTT,CASSLGTPSNQPQHF
-,TRBV5-1,TRBD1,TRBJ2-2,TGCGCCAGCAGCTCATATGTGACAGGGAGTGGCACCGGGGAGCTGTTTTTT,CASSSYVTGSGTGELFF
few,TRBV29-1,TRBD2,TRBJ2-3,TGCAGCGTTGAAGGGCCTGGACTAGCGGGAGGGCCCGTAGATACGCAGTATTTT,CSVEGPGLAGGPVDTQYF
-,TRBV12-3/TRBV12-4,-,TRBJ2-1,TGTGCCACCTCAGTCGGCTCCTACAATGAGCAGTTCTTC,CATSVGSYNEQFF
many,TRBV29-1,-,TRBJ2-5,TGCAGCGTTGAAGGACAGGCCAAAGAGACCCAGTACTTC,CSVEGQAKETQYF
many,TRBV6-5,TRBD1,TRBJ2-1,TGTGCCAGCAGTTACGGACAAGGGGGCGAGCAGTTCTTC,CASSYGQGGEQFF
many,TRBV20-1,-,TRBJ2-1,TGCAGTGCTCAGTTACACGACAATGAGCAGTTCTTC,CSAQLHDNEQFF
few,TRBV29-1,-,TRBJ2-1,TGCAGCGTTCGGGACATCAATGAGCAGTTCTTC,CSVRDINEQFF
few,TRBV12-3/TRBV12-4,-,TRBJ1-3,TGTGCCAGCAGTCCACCGATCCCTGGAAACACCATATATTTT,CASSPPIPGNTIYF
few,TRBV6-5,-,TRBJ1-5,TGTGCCAGCGGTTTGAATAGCAATCAGCCCCAGCATTTT,CASGLNSNQPQHF
many,TRBV4-1,-,TRBJ1-1,TGCGCCAGCAGCCAAGAAGTCACAGGGAGGAACACTGAAGCTTTCTTT,CASSQEVTGRNTEAFF
-,TRBV28,-,TRBJ2-3,TGTGCCAGCAGTTTCGGGGCATTAGATACGCAGTATTTT,CASSFGALDTQYF
few,TRBV5-1,-,TRBJ2-2,TGCGCCAGCACCCCGGGAAGGGCCGGGGAGCTGTTTTTT,CASTPGRAGELFF
-,TRBV12-3/TRBV12-4,TRBD1,TRBJ2-5,TGTGCCAGCAGTTCCTCTGGGACAGTCCAAGAGACCCAGTACTTC,CASSSSGTVQETQYF
few,TRBV5-1,-,TRBJ2-3,TGCGCCAGCAGCTTGGGTAACATCGATACGCAGTATTTT,CASSLGNIDTQYF
many,TRBV25-1,TRBD1,TRBJ1-6,TGTGCCAGCAGTGATCCCCGGACAGGGTCCGGTTCACCCCTCCACTTT,CASSDPRTGSGSPLHF
few,TRBV4-2,-,TRBJ2-1,TGTGCCAGCAGCCAGTCGACAGGTCCGATCTCCTACAATGAGCAGTTCTTC,CASSQSTGPISYNEQFF
-,TRBV24-1,TRBD2,TRBJ2-7,TGTGCCACCAGCCCCGGACTAGCGGGGGGTTATGAGCAGTACTTC,CATSPGLAGGYEQYF
few,TRBV7-2,-,TRBJ2-7,TGTGCCAGCAGCTCGACAGCCGCTTACGAGCAGTACTTC,CASSSTAAYEQYF
few,TRBV2,-,TRBJ1-5,TGTGCCAGCAGTCTGGGAACATTCAATCAGCCCCAGCATTTT,CASSLGTFNQPQHF